This TCR beta chain was obtained from a study of blood T cell repertoires in COVID-19. Cohort 3 recovered donors had two negative PCRs, clearance, or symptom resolution. This CDR3 is built from 12 residues. With 5 bases removed from V and 7 bases from J, the gap between germline ends came to 9 bases. In the study's own analysis: From reference gene primer amplification, estimates of nucleated cell counts were derived. Clones were sequenced by immunoSEQ multiplex PCR, and TCRdb holds only the in-frame ones, with some missing. The D gene and trimming were derived from the DNA, and the V and J assignments and clone size from that table. The sample lists about 160,000 clones, more than 65% occurring once.

The genes are TRBV12-3 or TRBV12-4 and TRBJ1-5; D not resolved. This TCR was sampled from a man in his 60s who had recovered from COVID-19. Sequenced: PBMCs or T cells enriched from blood (not recorded which). The CDR3 nucleotides are TGTGCCAGCAGTCAAGTGAGACAGCCCCAGCATTTT. Translated: CASSQVRQPQHF.